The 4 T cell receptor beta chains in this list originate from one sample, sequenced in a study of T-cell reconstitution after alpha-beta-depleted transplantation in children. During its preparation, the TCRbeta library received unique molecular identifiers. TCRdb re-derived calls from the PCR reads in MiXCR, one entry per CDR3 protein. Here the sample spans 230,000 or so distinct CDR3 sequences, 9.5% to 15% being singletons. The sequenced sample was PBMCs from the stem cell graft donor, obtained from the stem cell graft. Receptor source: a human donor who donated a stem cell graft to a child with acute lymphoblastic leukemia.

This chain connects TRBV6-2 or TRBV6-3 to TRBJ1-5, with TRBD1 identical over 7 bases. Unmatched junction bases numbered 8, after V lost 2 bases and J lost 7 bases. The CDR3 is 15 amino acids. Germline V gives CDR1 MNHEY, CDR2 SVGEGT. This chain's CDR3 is CASSYQRQGRQPQHF. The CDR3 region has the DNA TGTGCCAGCAGTTACCAACGACAGGGTCGACAGCCCCAGCATTTT.

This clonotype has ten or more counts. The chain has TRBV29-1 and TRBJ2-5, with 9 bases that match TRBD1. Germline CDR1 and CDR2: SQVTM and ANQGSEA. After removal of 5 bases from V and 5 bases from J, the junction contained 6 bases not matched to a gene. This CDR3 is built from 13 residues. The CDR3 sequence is CSVTGGGGETQYF. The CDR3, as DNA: TGCAGCGTTACAGGGGGCGGGGGCGAGACCCAGTACTTC.

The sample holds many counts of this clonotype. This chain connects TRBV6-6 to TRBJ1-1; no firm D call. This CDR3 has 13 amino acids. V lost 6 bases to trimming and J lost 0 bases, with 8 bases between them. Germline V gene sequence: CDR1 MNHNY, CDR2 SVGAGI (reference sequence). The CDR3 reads CASRGMMNTEAFF. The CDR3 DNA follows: TGTGCCAGCAGAGGGATGATGAACACTGAAGCTTTCTTT.

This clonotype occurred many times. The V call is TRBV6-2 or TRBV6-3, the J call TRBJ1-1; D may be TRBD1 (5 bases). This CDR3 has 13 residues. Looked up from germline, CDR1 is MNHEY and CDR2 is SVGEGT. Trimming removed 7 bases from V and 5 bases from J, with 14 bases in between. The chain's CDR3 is CASTERGITEAFF. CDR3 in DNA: TGTGCCAGCACTGAACGGGGGATAACTGAAGCTTTCTTT.